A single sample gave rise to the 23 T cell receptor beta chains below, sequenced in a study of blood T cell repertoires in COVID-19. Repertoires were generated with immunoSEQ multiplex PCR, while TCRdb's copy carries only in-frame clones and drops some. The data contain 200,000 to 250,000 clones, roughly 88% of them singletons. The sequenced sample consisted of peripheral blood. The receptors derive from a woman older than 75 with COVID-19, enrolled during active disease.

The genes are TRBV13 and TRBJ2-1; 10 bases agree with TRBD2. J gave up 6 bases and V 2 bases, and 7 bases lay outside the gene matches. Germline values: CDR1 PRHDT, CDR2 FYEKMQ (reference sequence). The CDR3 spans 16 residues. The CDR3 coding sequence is TGTGCCAGCAGCTTACTCCTAGCGGGGGTTATCAATGAGCAGTTCTTC. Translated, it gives CASSLLLAGVINEQFF.

CDR3 bases: TGTGCCGCGACAGGGTACAACACCGGGGAGCTGTTTTTT. It codes for CAATGYNTGELFF. V usage is TRBV19 and J usage is TRBJ2-2; 7 nucleotides line up with TRBD1. Germline CDR1 reads LNHDA; CDR2 reads SQIVND (reference sequence). V gave up 11 bases and J gave up 2 bases; unmatched junction bases: 5. The CDR3 is 13 residues long.

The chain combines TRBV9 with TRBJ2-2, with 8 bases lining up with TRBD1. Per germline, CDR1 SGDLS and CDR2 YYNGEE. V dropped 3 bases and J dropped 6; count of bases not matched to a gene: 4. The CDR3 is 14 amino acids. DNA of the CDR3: TGTGCCAGCAGCGCACGACAGGGGTCCGGGGAGCTGTTTTTT. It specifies CASSARQGSGELFF.

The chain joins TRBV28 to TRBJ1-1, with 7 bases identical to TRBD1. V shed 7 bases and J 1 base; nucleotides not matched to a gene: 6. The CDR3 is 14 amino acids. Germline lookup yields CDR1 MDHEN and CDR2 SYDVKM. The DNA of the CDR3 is TGTGCCAGCAAGGCGGGACAGAGGAACACTGAAGCTTTCTTT. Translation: CASKAGQRNTEAFF.

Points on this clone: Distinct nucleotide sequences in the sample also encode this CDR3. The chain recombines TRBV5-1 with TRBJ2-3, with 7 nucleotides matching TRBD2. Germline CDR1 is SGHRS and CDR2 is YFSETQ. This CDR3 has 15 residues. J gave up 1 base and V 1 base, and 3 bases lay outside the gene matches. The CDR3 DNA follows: TGCGCCAGCAGCTTGCGCAGCGGGGGCACAGATACGCAGTATTTT. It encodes CASSLRSGGTDTQYF.

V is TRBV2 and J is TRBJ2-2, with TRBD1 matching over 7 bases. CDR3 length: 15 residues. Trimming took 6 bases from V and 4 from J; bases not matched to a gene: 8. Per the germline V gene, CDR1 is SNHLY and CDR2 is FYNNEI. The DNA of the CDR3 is TGTGCCAGCAGGAGAGGACAGGAAAGCACCGGGGAGCTGTTTTTT. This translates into CASRRGQESTGELFF. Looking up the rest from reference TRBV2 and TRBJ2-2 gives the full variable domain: EPEVTQTPSHQVTQMGQEVILRCVPISNHLYFYWYRQILGQKVEFLVSFYNNEISEKSEIFDDQFSVERPDGSNFTLKIRSTKLEDSAMYFCASRRGQESTGELFFGEGSRLTVL.

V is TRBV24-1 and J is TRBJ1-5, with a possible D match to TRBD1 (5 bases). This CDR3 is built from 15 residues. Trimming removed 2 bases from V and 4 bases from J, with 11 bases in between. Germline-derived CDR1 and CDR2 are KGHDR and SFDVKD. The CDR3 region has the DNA TGTGCCACCAGTGATTCGAGCAGGGAAAATCAGCCCCAGCATTTT. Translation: CATSDSSRENQPQHF.

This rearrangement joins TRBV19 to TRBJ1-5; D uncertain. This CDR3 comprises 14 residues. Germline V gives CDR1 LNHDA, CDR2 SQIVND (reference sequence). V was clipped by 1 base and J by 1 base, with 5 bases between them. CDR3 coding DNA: TGTGCCAGTAGTATAGGGAGGAGCAATCAGCCCCAGCATTTT. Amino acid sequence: CASSIGRSNQPQHF.

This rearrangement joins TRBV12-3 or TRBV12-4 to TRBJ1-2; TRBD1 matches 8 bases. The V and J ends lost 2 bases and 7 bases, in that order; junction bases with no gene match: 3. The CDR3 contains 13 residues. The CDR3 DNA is TGTGCCAGCAGTTTATTACAGGGGGGTGGCTACACCTTC. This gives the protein CASSLLQGGGYTF.

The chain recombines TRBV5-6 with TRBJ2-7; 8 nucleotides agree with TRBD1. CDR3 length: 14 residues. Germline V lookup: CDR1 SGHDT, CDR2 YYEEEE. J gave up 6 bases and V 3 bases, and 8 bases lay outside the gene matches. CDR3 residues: CASSSRQGLGEQYV. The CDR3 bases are TGTGCCAGCAGCTCTAGACAGGGGCTGGGCGAGCAGTACGTC.

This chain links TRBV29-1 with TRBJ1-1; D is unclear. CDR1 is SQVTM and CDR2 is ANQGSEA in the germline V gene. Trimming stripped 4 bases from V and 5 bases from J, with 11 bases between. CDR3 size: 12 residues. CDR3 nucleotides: TGCAGCGTTGTGACCCCGGGGACTGAAGCTTTCTTT. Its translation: CSVVTPGTEAFF.

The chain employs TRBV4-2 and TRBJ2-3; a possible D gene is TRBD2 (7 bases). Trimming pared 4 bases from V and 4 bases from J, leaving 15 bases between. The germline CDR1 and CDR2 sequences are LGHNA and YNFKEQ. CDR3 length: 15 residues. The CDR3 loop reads CASSPPGGAPDTQYF. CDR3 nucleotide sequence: TGTGCCAGCAGCCCCCCTGGGGGGGCGCCAGATACGCAGTATTTT.

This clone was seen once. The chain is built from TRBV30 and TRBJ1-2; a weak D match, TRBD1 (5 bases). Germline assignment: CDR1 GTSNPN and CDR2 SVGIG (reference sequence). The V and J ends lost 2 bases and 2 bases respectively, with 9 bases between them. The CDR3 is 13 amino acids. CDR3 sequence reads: CAWSPAGNYGYTF. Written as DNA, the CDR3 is TGTGCCTGGAGTCCCGCAGGGAACTATGGCTACACCTTC.

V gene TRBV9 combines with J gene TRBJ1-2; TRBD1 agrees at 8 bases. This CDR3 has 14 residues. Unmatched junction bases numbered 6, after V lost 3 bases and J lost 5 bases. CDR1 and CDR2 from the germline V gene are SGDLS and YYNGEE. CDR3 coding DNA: TGTGCCAGCAGCGGAGACAGGGGCGATTATGGCTACACCTTC. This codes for CASSGDRGDYGYTF.

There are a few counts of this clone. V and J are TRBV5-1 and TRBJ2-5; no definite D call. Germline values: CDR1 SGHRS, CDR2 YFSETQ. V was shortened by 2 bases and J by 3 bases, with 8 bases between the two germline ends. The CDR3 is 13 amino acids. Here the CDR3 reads CASSLASEETQYF. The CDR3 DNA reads TGCGCCAGCAGCTTAGCATCGGAAGAGACCCAGTACTTC.

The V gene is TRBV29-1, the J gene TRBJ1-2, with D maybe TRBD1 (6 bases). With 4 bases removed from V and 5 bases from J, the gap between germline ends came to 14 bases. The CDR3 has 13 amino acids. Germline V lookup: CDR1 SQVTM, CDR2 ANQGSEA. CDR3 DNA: TGCAGCGTTGGGGGAGGGGGGCGGTATGGCTACACCTTC. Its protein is CSVGGGGRYGYTF.

CDR3 DNA: TGTGCCAGCACCGGGGCGGGACCTTACACAGATACGCAGTATTTT. The encoded protein is CASTGAGPYTDTQYF. This rearrangement joins TRBV28 to TRBJ2-3; possibly TRBD2 for D (6 bases). This CDR3 has 15 residues. The germline gives CDR1 MDHEN, CDR2 SYDVKM. V was shortened by 7 bases and J by 2 bases, with 16 bases between the two germline ends.

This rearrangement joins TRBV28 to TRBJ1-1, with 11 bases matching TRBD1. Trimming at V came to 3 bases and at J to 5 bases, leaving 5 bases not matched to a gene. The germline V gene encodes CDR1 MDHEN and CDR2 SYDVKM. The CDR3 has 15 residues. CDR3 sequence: CASSFYRDRGTEAFF. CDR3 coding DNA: TGTGCCAGCAGTTTCTACCGGGACAGGGGGACTGAAGCTTTCTTT.

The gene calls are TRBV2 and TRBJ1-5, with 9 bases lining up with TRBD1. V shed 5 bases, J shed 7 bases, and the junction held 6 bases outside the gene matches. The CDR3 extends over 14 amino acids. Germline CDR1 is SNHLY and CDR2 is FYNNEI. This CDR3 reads CASSLDRGYQPQHF. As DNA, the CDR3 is TGTGCCAGCAGTTTGGACAGGGGATACCAGCCCCAGCATTTT. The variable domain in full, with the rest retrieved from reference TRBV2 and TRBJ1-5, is EPEVTQTPSHQVTQMGQEVILRCVPISNHLYFYWYRQILGQKVEFLVSFYNNEISEKSEIFDDQFSVERPDGSNFTLKIRSTKLEDSAMYFCASSLDRGYQPQHFGDGTRLSIL.

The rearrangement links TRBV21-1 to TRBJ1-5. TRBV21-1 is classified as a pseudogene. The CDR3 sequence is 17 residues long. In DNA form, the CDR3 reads TGTGCCAGCAGCAAAGCCTCGGGGAAAAGGGGCAATCAGCCCCAGCATTTT. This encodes CASSKASGKRGNQPQHF.

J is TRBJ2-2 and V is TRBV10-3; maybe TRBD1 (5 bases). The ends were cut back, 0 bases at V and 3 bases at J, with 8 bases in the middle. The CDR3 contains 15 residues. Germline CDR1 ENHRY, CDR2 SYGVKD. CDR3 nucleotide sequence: TGTGCCATCAGTGAGTCTAGCAGGGACACCGGGGAGCTGTTTTTT. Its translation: CAISESSRDTGELFF.

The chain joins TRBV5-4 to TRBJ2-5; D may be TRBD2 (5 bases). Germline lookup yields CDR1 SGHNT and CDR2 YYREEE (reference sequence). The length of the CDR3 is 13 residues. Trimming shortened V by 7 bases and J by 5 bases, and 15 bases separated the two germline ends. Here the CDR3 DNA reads TGTGCCAGCGGTGTTAGAGGGTCGGAGACCCAGTACTTC. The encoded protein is CASGVRGSETQYF.

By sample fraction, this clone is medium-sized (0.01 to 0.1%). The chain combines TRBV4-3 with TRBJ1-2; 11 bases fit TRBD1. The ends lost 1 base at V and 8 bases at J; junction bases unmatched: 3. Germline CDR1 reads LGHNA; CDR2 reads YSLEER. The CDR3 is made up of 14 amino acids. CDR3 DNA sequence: TGCGCCAGCAGCCAAGTGGGGACAGGGGGAGGCTACACCTTC. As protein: CASSQVGTGGGYTF.